Sequencing of this T cell receptor (beta chain) was carried out in a study of OX40 agonist ivuxolimab in advanced cancers. About the research overall: The patients received ivuxolimab by intravenous route every 2 weeks at 0.01 to 10 mg/kg. A mean age of roughly 66 years, range roughly 20 to 79, was recorded, and approximately 85% were male. Two patients with cutaneous melanoma and one with hepatocellular carcinoma, three in total, showed partial responses.

Sequencing used immunoSEQ multiplex PCR; TCRdb keeps in-frame clones, though not all of them. The sample shows about 61,000 clones, 80% to 90% of them seen only once. About this clone: What it binds is not known.

With 6 bases clipped from V and 1 base from J, the junction kept 9 bases outside the gene matches. CDR1 MDHEN and CDR2 SYDVKM come from the germline V gene. The CDR3 extends over 16 amino acids. Study observations and caveats: Among the least clonally expanded were partial responders at 0.1-3.0 mg/kg.

This rearrangement joins TRBV28 to TRBJ1-5, with 7 nucleotides matching TRBD1. The clonotype comes from an adult with an advanced solid tumor such as melanoma, head and neck, liver or kidney cancer. This specimen consisted of CD4+ or CD8+ T cells sorted from blood, obtained in a trial of the OX40 agonist ivuxolimab. CDR3 region: CASRPTGRVSNQPQHF. The CDR3 DNA sequence: TGTGCCAGCAGGCCGACAGGGAGGGTAAGCAATCAGCCCCAGCATTTT.